The 6 T cell receptor beta chains below were found in one sample sequenced in a study of blood T cells in healthy people across ages. A second PCR of roughly 7 to 11 cycles used a sample-barcoded 5' primer and a J-beta primer mix. MiXCR, run by TCRdb on the 5' RACE reads, gives a single entry per CDR3 protein. The sample yields fewer than 1.5 million distinct CDR3 sequences, 35% to 45% seen once. The sequenced sample consisted of blood. These TCRs come from a woman in her late teens or twenties in good health.

The table lists this clonotype with a few counts. The chain uses TRBV20-1 and TRBJ2-3; 12 nucleotides agree with TRBD2. The germline V gene has CDR1 DFQATT and CDR2 SNEGSKA (reference sequence). The CDR3 spans 13 residues. V shed 6 bases and J 8 bases; nucleotides not matched to a gene: 6. CDR3: CSAPTSGSGTQYF. DNA of the CDR3: TGCAGTGCCCCGACTAGCGGGAGTGGTACGCAGTATTTT.

The CDR3 DNA follows: TGCAGTGCTAGCCCGGAGCCAAACTCTGGGGCCAACGTCCTGACTTTC. Translated: CSASPEPNSGANVLTF. The genes are TRBV20-1 and TRBJ2-6; D ambiguous. The length of the CDR3 is 16 residues. V was trimmed by 3 bases and J by 0 bases, leaving 12 bases between them. Germline lookup yields CDR1 DFQATT and CDR2 SNEGSKA (reference sequence).

Turning to this clonotype: This may arise from a read error, as a much more abundant clone is one base away. V and J are TRBV29-1 and TRBJ2-5; 9 bases are shared with TRBD1. The CDR3 length is 13 residues. The junction had 8 bases not matched to a gene; V was cut back by 1 base and J by 11 bases. The germline V gene has CDR1 SQVTM and CDR2 ANQGSEA. This CDR3 reads CSVEGTGAYGQYF. DNA of the CDR3: TGCAGCGTTGAAGGGACAGGGGCCTACGGGCAGTACTTC. Complete variable domain (other parts from reference TRBV29-1 and TRBJ2-5): SAVISQKPSRDICQRGTSLTIQCQVDSQVTMMFWYRQQPGQSLTLIATANQGSEATYESGFVIDKFPISRPNLTFSTLTVSNMSPEDSSIYLCSVEGTGAYGQYFGPGTRLLVL.

This sequence joins TRBV6-5 and TRBJ2-1; tentatively, D is TRBD1 (6 bases). V was pared by 5 bases and J by 10 bases, with 18 bases between. The CDR3 length is 14 residues. CDR1 is MNHEY and CDR2 is SVGAGI in the germline V gene. CDR3: CASSPGQIGYEQFF. CDR3 DNA sequence: TGTGCCAGCAGTCCAGGACAGATCGGCTACGAGCAGTTCTTC.

The V call is TRBV20-1, the J call TRBJ1-2; 10 bases are a match to TRBD1. J gave up 3 bases and V 5 bases, and 3 bases lay outside the gene matches. The germline gives CDR1 DFQATT, CDR2 SNEGSKA (reference sequence). The CDR3 length is 13 residues. Here the CDR3 reads CSAFGTGDYGYTF. The CDR3 bases are TGCAGTGCTTTTGGGACAGGGGACTATGGCTACACCTTC.

This clonotype was counted between two and nine times. A much larger clone is a single base away; this may be a read error. The chain couples TRBV6-2 or TRBV6-3 to TRBJ2-7, with D unclear. V lost 6 bases, J lost 0 bases, and 6 bases lay in between. The V gene's germline CDR1 is MNHEY and CDR2 SVGEGT. The CDR3 is made up of 12 amino acids. This CDR3 reads CASRTSSYEQYF. CDR3 DNA sequence: TGTGCCAGCAGAACGAGCTCCTACGAGCAGTACTTC.